The clone carrying this TCR beta chain showed up just once. As yet, its antigen is unknown. The data belong to a study of OX40 agonist ivuxolimab in advanced cancers. Overall study context: Around 40% of patients had received prior checkpoint inhibitor therapy. General study findings and limits: Specificity for antigen went undetermined in the expanded peripheral T cells.

Profiling relied on immunoSEQ multiplex PCR, and the TCRdb table lists in-frame clones only, not all of them. The sample shows approximately 23,000 clones, 84% of them seen only once. With autoimmune disease history or systemic immunosuppression, patients were excluded. At cycle 4 day 1, cycle 7 day 1, and baseline, blood was sampled. The ends were cut back, 7 bases at V and 0 bases at J, with 15 bases in the middle. This CDR3 has 15 amino acids. The germline V gene has CDR1 LNHDA and CDR2 SQIVND (reference sequence). The rearrangement joins TRBV19 to TRBJ1-1; D call uncertain. This clonotype originated in an adult with an advanced solid tumor such as melanoma, head and neck, liver or kidney cancer. Here the sequenced sample was CD4+ or CD8+ T cells sorted from blood, taken in a trial of the OX40 agonist ivuxolimab. The CDR3 region is CASTLGPTMNTEAFF. CDR3 DNA: TGTGCCAGTACCCTCGGACCGACCATGAACACTGAAGCTTTCTTT.